The clone carrying this TCR beta chain appeared once. These data originate in a study of blood T cell repertoires in COVID-19. This CDR3 is 14 amino acids long. Sequencing used immunoSEQ multiplex PCR; TCRdb keeps in-frame clones, though not all of them. Counted here are roughly 27,000 clones, roughly nine tenths occurring once; the ten biggest clones make up 9.9%. The specimen was peripheral blood. This clonotype originated in a human donor in a cohort sampled during active COVID-19. The chain uses TRBV21-1 and TRBJ2-7; no check of the table's D call, TRBD1, against the DNA was made. TRBV21-1 is shown as a pseudogene. CDR3 sequence reads: CASSKAQGGYEQYF. CDR3 nucleotides: TGTGCCAGCAGCAAAGCCCAGGGTGGGTACGAGCAGTACTTC.